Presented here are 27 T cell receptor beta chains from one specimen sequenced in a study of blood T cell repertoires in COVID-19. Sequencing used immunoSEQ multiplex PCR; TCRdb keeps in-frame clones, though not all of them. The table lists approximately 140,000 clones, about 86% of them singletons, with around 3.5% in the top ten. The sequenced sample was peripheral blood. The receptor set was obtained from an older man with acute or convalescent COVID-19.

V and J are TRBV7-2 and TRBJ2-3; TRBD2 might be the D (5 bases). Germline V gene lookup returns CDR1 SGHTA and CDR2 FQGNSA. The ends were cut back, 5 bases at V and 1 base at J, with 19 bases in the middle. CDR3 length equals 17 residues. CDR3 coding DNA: TGTGCCAGCAGCCGCTGGGGTCCGACTAAAGGCACAGATACGCAGTATTTT. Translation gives CASSRWGPTKGTDTQYF. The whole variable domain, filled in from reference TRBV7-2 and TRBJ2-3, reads GAGVSQSPSNKVTEKGKDVELRCDPISGHTALYWYRQSLGQGLEFLIYFQGNSAPDKSGLPSDRFSAERTGGSVSTLTIQRTQQEDSAVYLCASSRWGPTKGTDTQYFGPGTRLTVL.

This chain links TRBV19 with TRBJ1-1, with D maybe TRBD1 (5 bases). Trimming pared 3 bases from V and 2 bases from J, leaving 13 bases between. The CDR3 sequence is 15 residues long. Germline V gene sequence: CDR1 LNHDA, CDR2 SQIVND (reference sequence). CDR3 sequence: CASSIADRINTEAFF. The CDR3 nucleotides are TGTGCCAGTAGTATCGCCGACAGAATTAACACTGAAGCTTTCTTT. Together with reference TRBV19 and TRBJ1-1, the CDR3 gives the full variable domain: DGGITQSPKYLFRKEGQNVTLSCEQNLNHDAMYWYRQDPGQGLRLIYYSQIVNDFQKGDIAEGYSVSREKKESFPLTVTSAQKNPTAFYLCASSIADRINTEAFFGQGTRLTVV.

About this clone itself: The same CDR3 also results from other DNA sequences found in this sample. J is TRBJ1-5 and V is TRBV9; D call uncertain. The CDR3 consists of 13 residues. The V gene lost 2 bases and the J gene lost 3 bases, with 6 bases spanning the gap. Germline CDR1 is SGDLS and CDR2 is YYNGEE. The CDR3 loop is CASSVSPNQPQHF. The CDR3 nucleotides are TGTGCCAGCAGCGTCTCCCCCAATCAGCCCCAGCATTTT.

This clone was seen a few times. The CDR3 here is CATSRDKNRGRAETQYF. CDR3 DNA: TGTGCCACCAGCAGAGATAAAAACAGGGGTCGGGCAGAGACCCAGTACTTC. This sequence joins TRBV15 and TRBJ2-5; TRBD1 agrees at 7 bases. Trimming removed 0 bases from V and 4 bases from J; junction bases left unmatched: 11. Per the germline V gene, CDR1 is LNHNV and CDR2 is YYDKDF (reference sequence). There are 17 residues in the CDR3.

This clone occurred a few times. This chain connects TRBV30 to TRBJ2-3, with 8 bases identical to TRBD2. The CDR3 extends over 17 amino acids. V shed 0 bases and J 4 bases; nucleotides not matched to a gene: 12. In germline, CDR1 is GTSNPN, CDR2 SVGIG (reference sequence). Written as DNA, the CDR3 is TGTGCCTGGAGTGTACTCGGGAGGGACGTGGGCCCAGATACGCAGTATTTT. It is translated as CAWSVLGRDVGPDTQYF.

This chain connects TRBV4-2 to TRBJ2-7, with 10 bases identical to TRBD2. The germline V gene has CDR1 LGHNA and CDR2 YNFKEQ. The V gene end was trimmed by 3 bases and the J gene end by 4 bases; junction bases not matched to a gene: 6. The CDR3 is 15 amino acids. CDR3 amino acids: CASSHLAGAEYEQYF. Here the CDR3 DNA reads TGTGCCAGCAGCCACCTAGCGGGAGCTGAATACGAGCAGTACTTC.

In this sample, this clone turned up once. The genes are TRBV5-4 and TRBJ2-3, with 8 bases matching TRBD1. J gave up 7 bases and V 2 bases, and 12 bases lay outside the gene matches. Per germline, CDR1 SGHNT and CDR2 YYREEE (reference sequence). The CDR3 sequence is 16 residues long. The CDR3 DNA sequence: TGTGCCAGCAGCTTTGGGGCAGGGGGCCAGCCCCATACGCAGTATTTT. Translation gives CASSFGAGGQPHTQYF. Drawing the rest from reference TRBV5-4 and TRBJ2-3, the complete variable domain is ETGVTQSPTHLIKTRGQQVTLRCSSQSGHNTVSWYQQALGQGPQFIFQYYREEENGRGNFPPRFSGLQFPNYSSELNVNALELDDSALYLCASSFGAGGQPHTQYFGPGTRLTVL.

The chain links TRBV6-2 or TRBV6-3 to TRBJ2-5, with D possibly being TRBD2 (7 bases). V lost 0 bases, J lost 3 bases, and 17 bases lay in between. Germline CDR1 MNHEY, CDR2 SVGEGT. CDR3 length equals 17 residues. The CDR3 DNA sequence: TGTGCCAGCAGTTACTCGACTAGCTGGGCAGGGGAAGAGACCCAGTACTTC. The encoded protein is CASSYSTSWAGEETQYF.

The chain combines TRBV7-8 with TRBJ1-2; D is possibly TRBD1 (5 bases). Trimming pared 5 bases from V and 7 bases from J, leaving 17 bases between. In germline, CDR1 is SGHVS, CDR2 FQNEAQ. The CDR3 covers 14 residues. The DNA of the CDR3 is TGTGCCAGCAGCATGAGAGAGGGGAGGGGTGGCTACACCTTC. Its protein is CASSMREGRGGYTF.

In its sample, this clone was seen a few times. In DNA form, the CDR3 reads TGTGCCAGCAGCCTTGGGGAACTAGCCAATGAGCAGTTCTTC. This codes for CASSLGELANEQFF. This chain uses TRBV4-2 with TRBJ2-1; D is possibly TRBD2 (6 bases). The length of the CDR3 is 14 residues. The germline gives CDR1 LGHNA, CDR2 YNFKEQ. V gave up 4 bases and J gave up 6 bases, with 13 bases separating them.

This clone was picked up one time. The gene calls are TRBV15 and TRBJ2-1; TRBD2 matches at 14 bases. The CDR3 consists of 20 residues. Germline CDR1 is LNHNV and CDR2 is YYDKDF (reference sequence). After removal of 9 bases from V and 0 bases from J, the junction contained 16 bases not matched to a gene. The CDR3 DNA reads TGTGCCACAAAACCAGGGGGACTAGCGGGAGCCGCGAGCTCCTACAATGAGCAGTTCTTC. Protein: CATKPGGLAGAASSYNEQFF.

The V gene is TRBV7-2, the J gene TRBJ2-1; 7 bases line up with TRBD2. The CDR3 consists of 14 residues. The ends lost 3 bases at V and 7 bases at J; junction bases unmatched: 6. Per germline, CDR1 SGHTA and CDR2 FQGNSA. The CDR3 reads CASSFGGGVNEQFF. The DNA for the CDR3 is TGTGCCAGCAGCTTTGGTGGGGGGGTTAATGAGCAGTTCTTC.

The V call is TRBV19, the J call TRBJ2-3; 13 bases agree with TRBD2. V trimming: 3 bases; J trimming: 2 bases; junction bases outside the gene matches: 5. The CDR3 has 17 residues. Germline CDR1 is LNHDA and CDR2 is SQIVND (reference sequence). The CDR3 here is CASSIRTSGSPTDTQYF. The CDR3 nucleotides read TGTGCCAGTAGTATCCGGACTAGCGGGAGCCCCACAGATACGCAGTATTTT.

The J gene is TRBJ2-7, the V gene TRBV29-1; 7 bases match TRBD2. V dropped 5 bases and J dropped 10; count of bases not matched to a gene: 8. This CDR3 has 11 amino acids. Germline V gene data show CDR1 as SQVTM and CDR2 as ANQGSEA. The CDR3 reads CSVFREGRQYF. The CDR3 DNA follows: TGCAGCGTTTTCAGGGAGGGACGTCAGTACTTC.

The CDR3 DNA reads TGTGCCAGTATCCGGGGTAGCGGCACCGGGGAGCTGTTTTTT. Residues: CASIRGSGTGELFF. V and J are TRBV19 and TRBJ2-2; D is perhaps TRBD2 (6 bases). The CDR3 covers 14 residues. The V and J ends lost 7 bases and 4 bases respectively, with 13 bases between them. Germline CDR1 is LNHDA and CDR2 is SQIVND (reference sequence).

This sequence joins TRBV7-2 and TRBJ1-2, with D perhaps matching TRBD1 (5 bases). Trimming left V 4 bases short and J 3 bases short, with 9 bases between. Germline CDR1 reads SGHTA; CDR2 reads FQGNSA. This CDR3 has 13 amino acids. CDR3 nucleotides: TGTGCCAGCAGCTCCTCAGGGTACTATGGCTACACCTTC. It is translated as CASSSSGYYGYTF.

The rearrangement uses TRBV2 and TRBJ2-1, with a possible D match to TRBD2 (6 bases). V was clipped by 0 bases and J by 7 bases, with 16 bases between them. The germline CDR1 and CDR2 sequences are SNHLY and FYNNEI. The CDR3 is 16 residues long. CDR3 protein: CASSEALGPRGNEQFF. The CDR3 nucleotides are TGTGCCAGCAGTGAAGCGCTTGGACCCCGGGGGAATGAGCAGTTCTTC.

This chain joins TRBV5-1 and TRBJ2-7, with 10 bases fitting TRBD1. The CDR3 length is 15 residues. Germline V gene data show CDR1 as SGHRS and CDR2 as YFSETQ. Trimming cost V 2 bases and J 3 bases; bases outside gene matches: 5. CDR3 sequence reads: CASSFGTGEGYEQYF. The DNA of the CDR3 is TGCGCCAGCAGCTTCGGGACAGGGGAGGGCTACGAGCAGTACTTC. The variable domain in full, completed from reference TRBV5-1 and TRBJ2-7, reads KAGVTQTPRYLIKTRGQQVTLSCSPISGHRSVSWYQQTPGQGLQFLFEYFSETQRNKGNFPGRFSGRQFSNSRSEMNVSTLELGDSALYLCASSFGTGEGYEQYFGPGTRLTVT.

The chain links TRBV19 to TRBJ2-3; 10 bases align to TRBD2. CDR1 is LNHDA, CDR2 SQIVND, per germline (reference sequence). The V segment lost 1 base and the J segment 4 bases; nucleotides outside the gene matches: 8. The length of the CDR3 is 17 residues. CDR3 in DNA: TGTGCCAGTAGTATAGGCGCTAGCGGGAGACTGGCAGATACGCAGTATTTT. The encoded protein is CASSIGASGRLADTQYF.

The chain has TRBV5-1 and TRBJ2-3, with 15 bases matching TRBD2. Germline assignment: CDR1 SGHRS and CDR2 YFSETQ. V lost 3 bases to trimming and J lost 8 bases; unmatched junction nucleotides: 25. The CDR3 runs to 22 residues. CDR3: CASSSIPGLAGGDYSVGGTQYF. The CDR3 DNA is TGCGCCAGCAGCTCCATACCGGGACTAGCGGGAGGCGACTACAGCGTAGGAGGTACGCAGTATTTT.

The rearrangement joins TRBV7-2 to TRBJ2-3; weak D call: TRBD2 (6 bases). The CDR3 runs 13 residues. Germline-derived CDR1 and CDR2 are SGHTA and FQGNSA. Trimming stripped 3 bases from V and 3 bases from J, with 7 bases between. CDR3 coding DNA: TGTGCCAGCAGCTTCGGGGGTACAGATACGCAGTATTTT. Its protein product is CASSFGGTDTQYF.

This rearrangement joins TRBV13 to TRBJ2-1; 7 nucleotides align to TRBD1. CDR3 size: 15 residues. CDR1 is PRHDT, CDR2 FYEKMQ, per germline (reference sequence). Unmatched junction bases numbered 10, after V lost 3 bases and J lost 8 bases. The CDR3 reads CASSLTGRGVDEQFF. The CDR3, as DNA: TGTGCCAGCAGCTTGACAGGGAGAGGGGTGGATGAGCAGTTCTTC. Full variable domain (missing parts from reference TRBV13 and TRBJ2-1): AAGVIQSPRHLIKEKRETATLKCYPIPRHDTVYWYQQGPGQDPQFLISFYEKMQSDKGSIPDRFSAQQFSDYHSELNMSSLELGDSALYFCASSLTGRGVDEQFFGPGTRLTVL.

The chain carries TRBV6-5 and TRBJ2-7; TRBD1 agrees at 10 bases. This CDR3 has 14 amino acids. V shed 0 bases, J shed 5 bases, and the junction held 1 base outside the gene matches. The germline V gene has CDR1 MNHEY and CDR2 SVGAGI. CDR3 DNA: TGTGCCAGCAGTTACTCGACAGGGGGCGACGAGCAGTACTTC. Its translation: CASSYSTGGDEQYF.

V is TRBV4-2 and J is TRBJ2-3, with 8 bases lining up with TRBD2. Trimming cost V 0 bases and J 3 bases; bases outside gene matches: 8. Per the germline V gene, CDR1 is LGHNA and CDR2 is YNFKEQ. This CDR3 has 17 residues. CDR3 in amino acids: CASSQEYGAGGTDTQYF. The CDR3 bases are TGTGCCAGCAGCCAAGAATATGGGGCGGGAGGAACAGATACGCAGTATTTT.

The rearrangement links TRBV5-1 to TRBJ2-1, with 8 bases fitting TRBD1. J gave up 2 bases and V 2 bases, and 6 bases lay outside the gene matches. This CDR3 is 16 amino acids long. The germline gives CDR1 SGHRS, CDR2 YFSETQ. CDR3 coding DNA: TGCGCCAGCAGCTTATCAGGGGGCTTTACCTACAATGAGCAGTTCTTC. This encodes CASSLSGGFTYNEQFF.

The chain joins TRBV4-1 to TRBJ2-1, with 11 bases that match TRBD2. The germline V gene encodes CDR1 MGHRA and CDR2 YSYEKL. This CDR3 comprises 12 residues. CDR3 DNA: TGCCCCCCTAGCGGGAGGACGTATGAGCAGTTCTTC. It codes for CPPSGRTYEQFF.

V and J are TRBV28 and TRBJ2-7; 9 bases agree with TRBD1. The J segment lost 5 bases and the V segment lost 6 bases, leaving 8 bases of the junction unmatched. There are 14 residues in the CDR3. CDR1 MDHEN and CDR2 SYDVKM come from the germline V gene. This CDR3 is CASSVQGALNEQYF. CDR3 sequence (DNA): TGTGCCAGCAGCGTACAGGGGGCCCTGAACGAGCAGTACTTC.